This T cell receptor (beta chain) was documented in a study of blood T cell repertoires in COVID-19. The wider study: Material from acute and convalescent COVID-19 was sourced from the United States, Italy and Spain. T cells, B-cell-depleted T cells, or PBMCs supplied cDNA or gDNA.

This clone showed up just a few times. Germline loops: CDR1 MNHNY, CDR2 SVGAGI (reference sequence). The ends lost 2 bases at V and 4 bases at J; junction bases unmatched: 5. There are 16 residues in the CDR3. Per the original methods: How many nucleated cells were present was estimated from reference gene primer amplification. The protocol was immunoSEQ multiplex PCR, while the TCRdb copy is restricted to in-frame clones and leaves out a portion. V, J and clone size reflect that table, while D and trimming were determined from the DNA. Altogether around 260,000 clones are present, about 85% being singletons, with the ten largest covering 4%.

This sequence originates from a man between 60 and 75 years old who had recovered from COVID-19. This chain joins TRBV6-6 and TRBJ1-4; TRBD1 aligns across 9 bases. The sequencing input was peripheral blood. The CDR3 loop reads CASSYGTGSYNEKLFF. The DNA of the CDR3 is TGTGCCAGCAGTTACGGGACAGGGTCCTATAATGAAAAACTGTTTTTT.